Below, one TCR beta chain is given with its context. The antigen is undetermined. This record belongs to a study of glioma-infiltrating T cells after dendritic cell vaccination. Study-level results: Survival was not directly related to TCR clonality in these patients.

This CDR3 has 16 residues. Germline CDR1 SNHLY, CDR2 FYNNEI. J gave up 5 bases and V 2 bases, and 12 bases lay outside the gene matches. The immunoSEQ assay amplified TCRB CDR3 from up to about 2 ug DNA. Primers: 60 V beta forward and 13 J beta reverse. Using immunoSEQ multiplex PCR, the repertoire was profiled, and TCRdb retains in-frame clones only, with some absent. The data show some 100,000 clones, with about 79% seen just once and almost 6% held by the top ten. The source was blood, collected before dendritic cell vaccination. This chain links TRBV2 with TRBJ2-7, with 7 bases that match TRBD2. This sequence originates from a human donor with glioblastoma. In DNA, the CDR3 is TGTGCCAGCAGTGAATACGGGGGAGGGAACGTGAACGAGCAGTACTTC. It is translated as CASSEYGGGNVNEQYF.